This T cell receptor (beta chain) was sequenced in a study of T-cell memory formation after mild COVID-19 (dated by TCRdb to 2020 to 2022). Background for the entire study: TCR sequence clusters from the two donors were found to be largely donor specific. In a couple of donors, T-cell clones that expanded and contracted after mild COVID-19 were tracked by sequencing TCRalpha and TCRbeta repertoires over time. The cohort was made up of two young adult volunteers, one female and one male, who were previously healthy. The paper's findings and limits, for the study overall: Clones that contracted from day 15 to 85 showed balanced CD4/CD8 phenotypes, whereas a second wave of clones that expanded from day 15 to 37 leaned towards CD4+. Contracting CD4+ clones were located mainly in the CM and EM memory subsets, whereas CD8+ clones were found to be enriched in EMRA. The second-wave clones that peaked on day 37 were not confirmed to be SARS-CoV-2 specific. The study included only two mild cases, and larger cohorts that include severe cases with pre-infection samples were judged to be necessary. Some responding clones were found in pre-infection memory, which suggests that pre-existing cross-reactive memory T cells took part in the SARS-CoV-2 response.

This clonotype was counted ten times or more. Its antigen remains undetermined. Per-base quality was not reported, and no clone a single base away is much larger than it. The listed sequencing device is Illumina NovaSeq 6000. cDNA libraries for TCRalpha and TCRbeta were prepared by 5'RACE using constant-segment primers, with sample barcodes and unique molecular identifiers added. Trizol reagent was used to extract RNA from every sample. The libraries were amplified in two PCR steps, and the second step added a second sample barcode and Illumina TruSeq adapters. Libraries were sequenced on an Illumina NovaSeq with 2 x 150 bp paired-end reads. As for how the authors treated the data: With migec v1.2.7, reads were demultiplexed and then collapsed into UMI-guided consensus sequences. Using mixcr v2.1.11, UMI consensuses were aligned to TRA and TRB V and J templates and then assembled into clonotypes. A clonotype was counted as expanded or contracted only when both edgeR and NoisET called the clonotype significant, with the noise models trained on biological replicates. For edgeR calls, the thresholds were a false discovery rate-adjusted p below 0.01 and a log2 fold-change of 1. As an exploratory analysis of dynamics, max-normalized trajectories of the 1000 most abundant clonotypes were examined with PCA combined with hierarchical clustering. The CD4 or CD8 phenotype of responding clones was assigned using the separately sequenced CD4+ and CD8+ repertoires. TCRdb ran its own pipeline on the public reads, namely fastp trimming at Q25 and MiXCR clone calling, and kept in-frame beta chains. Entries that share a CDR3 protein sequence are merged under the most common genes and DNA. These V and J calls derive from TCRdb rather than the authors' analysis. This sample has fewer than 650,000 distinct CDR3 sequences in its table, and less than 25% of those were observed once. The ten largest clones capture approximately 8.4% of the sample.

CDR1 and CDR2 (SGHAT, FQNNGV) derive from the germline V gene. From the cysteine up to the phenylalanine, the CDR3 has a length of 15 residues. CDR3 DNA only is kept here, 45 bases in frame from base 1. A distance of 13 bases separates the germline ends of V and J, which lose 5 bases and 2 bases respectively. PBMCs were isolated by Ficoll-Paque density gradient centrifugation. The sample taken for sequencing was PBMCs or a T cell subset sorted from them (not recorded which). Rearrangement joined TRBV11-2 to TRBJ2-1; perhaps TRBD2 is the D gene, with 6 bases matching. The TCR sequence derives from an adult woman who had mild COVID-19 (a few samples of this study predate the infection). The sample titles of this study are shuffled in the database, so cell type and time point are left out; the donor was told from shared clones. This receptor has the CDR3 CASSPLTGAYNEQFF. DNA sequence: TGTGCCAGCAGCCCCCTTACGGGAGCCTACAATGAGCAGTTCTTC.